Each of the 14 T cell receptor beta chains below was sequenced from the same sample in a study of OX40 agonist ivuxolimab in advanced cancers. Assay: immunoSEQ multiplex PCR; the TCRdb copy retains only in-frame clones and omits some. Of tens of thousands of clones listed, over 80% are singletons. Here the sequenced sample was CD4+ or CD8+ T cells sorted from blood, taken in a trial of the OX40 agonist ivuxolimab. The receptor set was obtained from an adult with an advanced solid tumor such as melanoma, head and neck, liver or kidney cancer.

The CDR3 nucleotides read TGCAGCGTTGACGGCAGAAAAGATGGCTACACCTTC. Encoded protein: CSVDGRKDGYTF. The V call is TRBV29-1, the J call TRBJ1-2, with D hard to call. This CDR3 has 12 amino acids. V shed 3 bases and J shed 6 bases, with 11 bases lying between them. Germline CDR1 SQVTM, CDR2 ANQGSEA. Full variable domain (outside the CDR3, taken from reference TRBV29-1 and TRBJ1-2): SAVISQKPSRDICQRGTSLTIQCQVDSQVTMMFWYRQQPGQSLTLIATANQGSEATYESGFVIDKFPISRPNLTFSTLTVSNMSPEDSSIYLCSVDGRKDGYTFGSGTRLTVV.

The rearrangement links TRBV7-2 to TRBJ2-4; TRBD2 matches at 9 bases. In germline, CDR1 is SGHTA, CDR2 FQGNSA. This CDR3 region has 17 residues. With 5 bases clipped from V and 9 bases from J, the junction kept 17 bases outside the gene matches. CDR3 residues: CASSPAGGRARVSIQYF. In nucleotides, the CDR3 is TGTGCCAGCAGCCCCGCCGGCGGGAGGGCCAGAGTGAGCATTCAGTACTTC.

This clone was counted a single time. The genes are TRBV10-3 and TRBJ1-6; no definite D call. Trimming left V 3 bases short and J 7 bases short, with 7 bases between. The CDR3 runs to 13 residues. Germline lookup yields CDR1 ENHRY and CDR2 SYGVKD. The CDR3 DNA sequence: TGTGCCATCAGTGATGGGGAAAATTCACCCCTCCACTTT. Translating gives CAISDGENSPLHF.

The gene calls are TRBV19 and TRBJ1-4; TRBD1 might be the D (5 bases). The V end lost 9 bases, the J end lost 3 bases, and 11 bases lay between the germline ends. CDR1 and CDR2 (germline): LNHDA, SQIVND (reference sequence). CDR3 length equals 13 residues. The CDR3 reads CASRDGPNEKLFF. The CDR3 bases are TGTGCCAGCCGGGACGGGCCTAATGAAAAACTGTTTTTT.

V is TRBV2 and J is TRBJ2-7, with D maybe TRBD2 (6 bases). Deletions cut 4 bases from V and 6 bases from J, with 16 bases between. There are 14 residues in the CDR3. Per the germline V gene, CDR1 is SNHLY and CDR2 is FYNNEI. CDR3 sequence (DNA): TGTGCCAGCAGTGGAGACTTAGCGGTTCGCGAGCAGTACTTC. Translating gives CASSGDLAVREQYF.

This chain links TRBV28 with TRBJ1-2; 8 bases line up with TRBD1. The germline V gene encodes CDR1 MDHEN and CDR2 SYDVKM. The CDR3 sequence is 13 residues long. Trimming at V came to 8 bases and at J to 4 bases, leaving 6 bases not matched to a gene. The chain's CDR3 is CASVDRGFYGYTF. The CDR3, as DNA: TGTGCCAGCGTTGACAGGGGATTCTATGGCTACACCTTC.

As concerns this clone: Additional DNA sequences in this sample encode the identical CDR3. V gene TRBV19 combines with J gene TRBJ1-5, with D maybe TRBD1 (5 bases). Trimming shortened V by 0 bases and J by 4 bases, and 13 bases separated the two germline ends. Germline V lookup: CDR1 LNHDA, CDR2 SQIVND (reference sequence). This CDR3 region has 16 residues. In DNA form, the CDR3 reads TGTGCCAGTAGTATAGATGGGACGGGAGGAAATCAGCCCCAGCATTTT. It yields the protein CASSIDGTGGNQPQHF.

The chain couples TRBV19 to TRBJ1-4, with 10 bases matching TRBD1. The V and J ends lost 7 bases and 7 bases, in that order; junction bases with no gene match: 9. The CDR3 is 15 amino acids. CDR1 and CDR2 (germline): LNHDA, SQIVND (reference sequence). CDR3 region: CASTINRDRGEKLFF. The CDR3 coding sequence is TGTGCCAGTACTATTAACCGGGACAGGGGTGAAAAACTGTTTTTT.

V gene TRBV20-1 combines with J gene TRBJ2-5; possibly TRBD1 or TRBD2 for D (5 bases each). The V and J ends lost 6 bases and 3 bases respectively, with 5 bases between them. Germline assignment: CDR1 DFQATT and CDR2 SNEGSKA (reference sequence). The length of the CDR3 is 10 residues. This chain's CDR3 is CSAGEETQYF. CDR3 in DNA: TGCAGTGCGGGGGAAGAGACCCAGTACTTC.

The chain joins TRBV7-6 to TRBJ1-2; 9 bases map to TRBD1. The CDR3 is 14 residues long. Germline CDR1 is SGHVS and CDR2 is FNYEAQ. V lost 9 bases, J lost 8 bases, and 13 bases stayed unmatched. CDR3 sequence: CASRSGGQGHGYTF. In DNA form, the CDR3 reads TGTGCCAGTCGTTCGGGAGGACAGGGGCACGGCTACACCTTC. Using reference TRBV7-6 and TRBJ1-2 for the parts outside the CDR3, the full variable domain is GAGVSQSPRYKVTKRGQDVALRCDPISGHVSLYWYRQALGQGPEFLTYFNYEAQQDKSGLPNDRFSAERPEGSISTLTIQRTEQRDSAMYRCASRSGGQGHGYTFGSGTRLTVV.

The chain recombines TRBV7-2 with TRBJ1-1; no definite D call. The germline V and J ends were trimmed by 0 bases and 7 bases, with 9 bases remaining between them. This CDR3 comprises 13 residues. The germline V gene encodes CDR1 SGHTA and CDR2 FQGNSA. This CDR3 is CASSLAAGYEAFF. In nucleotides, the CDR3 is TGTGCCAGCAGCTTAGCGGCAGGCTATGAAGCTTTCTTT.

The chain joins TRBV27 to TRBJ1-1; 10 nucleotides align to TRBD1. The ends lost 0 bases at V and 4 bases at J; junction bases unmatched: 5. The CDR3 extends over 16 amino acids. CDR1 is MNHEY, CDR2 SMNVEV, per germline (reference sequence). CDR3 loop: CASSLSGTGVSTEAFF. DNA for the CDR3: TGTGCCAGCAGTTTATCGGGGACAGGGGTGAGCACTGAAGCTTTCTTT.

The chain recombines TRBV13 with TRBJ2-1, with 9 bases matching TRBD2. V lost 6 bases, J lost 8 bases, and 8 bases stayed unmatched. Per germline, CDR1 PRHDT and CDR2 FYEKMQ (reference sequence). This CDR3 has 14 amino acids. The CDR3 coding sequence is TGTGCCAGCAGACGATCCGGGACTAGCTATGAGCAGTTCTTC. Protein product: CASRRSGTSYEQFF.

The chain combines TRBV21-1 with TRBJ2-7; TRBD2 is the table's D call and was not checked against the DNA. TRBV21-1 counts as a pseudogene. This CDR3 is 18 amino acids long. The CDR3 sequence is CASSAEPHQTILWYEQYF. In DNA, the CDR3 is TGTGCCAGCAGCGCTGAGCCTCACCAAACCATATTGTGGTACGAGCAGTACTTC.